Below, 20 T cell receptor beta chains from the same sample are listed, as sequenced in a study of T cells in Graves' hyperthyroidism and ophthalmopathy. The CDR3 regions of TCR beta were amplified from RNA transcripts. First-round RT-PCR targeting the TCR CDR3 was performed with the HTBI primer set. MiXCR, applied by TCRdb to the multiplex PCR reads, yields one record per CDR3 protein. This table holds around 500,000 distinct CDR3 sequences, approximately 15% found once. The sample consisted of blood. The receptor set was obtained from a woman between 18 and 29 years old with Graves' hyperthyroidism.

The table lists this clonotype with a few counts. The V and J genes are TRBV6-1 and TRBJ1-4; D call uncertain. Trimming shortened V by 6 bases and J by 8 bases, and 10 bases separated the two germline ends. The CDR3 length is 12 residues. The germline gives CDR1 MNHNS, CDR2 SASEGT. The CDR3: CASRGGLEKLFF. CDR3 DNA: TGTGCCAGCAGGGGAGGGTTAGAAAAACTGTTTTTT.

This clonotype was observed at least ten times. The chain employs TRBV20-1 and TRBJ2-1; 9 bases agree with TRBD2. J was trimmed by 7 bases and V by 8 bases; bases with no gene match: 15. The CDR3 sequence is 15 residues long. Germline V CDR1 and CDR2: DFQATT, SNEGSKA (reference sequence). The CDR3 DNA sequence: TGCAGTACATTACCGTTAATAGCGGGAGCAAATGAGCAGTTCTTC. Its protein product is CSTLPLIAGANEQFF.

A note on this clonotype: One end of the junction is discordant with germline, which a read error may explain. The rearrangement links TRBV29-1 to TRBJ1-1; a possible D gene is TRBD1 (5 bases). Germline assignment: CDR1 SQVTM and CDR2 ANQGSEA. The CDR3 has 13 amino acids. Written as DNA, the CDR3 is TGCAGCGTTGACAGGGCGGAGAACGCTGAAGCTCTCTTT. Its protein is CSVDRAENAEALF.

This clonotype was counted ten times or more. The rearrangement links TRBV11-2 to TRBJ2-1; 8 bases align to TRBD2. This CDR3 is built from 17 residues. Germline V lookup: CDR1 SGHAT, CDR2 FQNNGV. Losses at the gene ends were 8 bases for V and 0 bases for J; bases not matched to a gene: 12. CDR3 DNA: TGTGCCAGCTTGGGCGGGAGGCGCTCCAGCTCCTACAATGAGCAGTTCTTC. The encoded protein is CASLGGRRSSSYNEQFF. The variable domain in full, with the rest retrieved from reference TRBV11-2 and TRBJ2-1, is EAGVAQSPRYKIIEKRQSVAFWCNPISGHATLYWYQQILGQGPKLLIQFQNNGVVDDSQLPKDRFSAERLKGVDSTLKIQPAKLEDSAVYLCASLGGRRSSSYNEQFFGPGTRLTVL.

In this sample, this clonotype turned up a few times. The DNA of the CDR3 is TGTGCCAGCAGCTTAGCCGAGCAAGACGAGCAGTACTTC. This translates into CASSLAEQDEQYF. This chain uses TRBV7-6 with TRBJ2-7; D not resolved. There are 13 residues in the CDR3. Between the trimmed V and J ends, which lost 0 bases and 5 bases, there was a span of 8 bases. Germline CDR1 and CDR2: SGHVS and FNYEAQ.

The rearrangement joins TRBV7-9 to TRBJ2-5, with TRBD2 matching over 7 bases. The trim removed 10 bases at V and 0 bases at J, leaving 5 bases unmatched. CDR1 SEHNR and CDR2 FQNEAQ come from the germline V gene (reference sequence). The CDR3 totals 13 residues. CDR3 region: CATGLVYQETQYF. The CDR3 DNA sequence: TGTGCCACTGGACTAGTGTACCAAGAGACCCAGTACTTC. Drawing the rest from reference TRBV7-9 and TRBJ2-5, the complete variable domain is DTGVSQNPRHKITKRGQNVTFRCDPISEHNRLYWYRQTLGQGPEFLTYFQNEAQLEKSRLLSDRFSAERPKGSFSTLEIQRTEQGDSAMYLCATGLVYQETQYFGPGTRLLVL.

This clonotype was counted ten times or more. The chain combines TRBV4-1 with TRBJ1-1; possibly TRBD1 for D (5 bases). Germline V lookup: CDR1 MGHRA, CDR2 YSYEKL. CDR3 size: 14 residues. Trimming stripped 2 bases from V and 3 bases from J, with 10 bases between. In DNA, the CDR3 is TGCGCCAGCAGCCAAAGTCAGGGAGACACTGAAGCTTTCTTT. This sequence encodes CASSQSQGDTEAFF.

This clonotype was seen many times. V and J are TRBV5-1 and TRBJ2-1; TRBD1 matches at 7 bases. V trimming: 3 bases; J trimming: 7 bases; junction bases outside the gene matches: 10. Germline CDR1 is SGHRS and CDR2 is YFSETQ. The CDR3 runs to 15 residues. The CDR3 region is CASSWDHRGRNEQFF. The CDR3 DNA reads TGCGCCAGCAGCTGGGACCACAGGGGACGGAATGAGCAGTTCTTC. Full variable domain (missing parts from reference TRBV5-1 and TRBJ2-1): KAGVTQTPRYLIKTRGQQVTLSCSPISGHRSVSWYQQTPGQGLQFLFEYFSETQRNKGNFPGRFSGRQFSNSRSEMNVSTLELGDSALYLCASSWDHRGRNEQFFGPGTRLTVL.

This clonotype was picked up many times. V usage is TRBV5-8 and J usage is TRBJ1-2, with a possible D match to TRBD1 (5 bases). The CDR3 length is 13 residues. The germline CDR1 and CDR2 sequences are SGHTS and YDEGEE. Trimming shortened V by 5 bases and J by 4 bases, and 12 bases separated the two germline ends. The CDR3 DNA reads as TGTGCCAGCAGTGACTCTAGGGGCTATGGCTACACCTTC. Its protein product is CASSDSRGYGYTF.

This clonotype appeared many times. The chain combines TRBV5-4 with TRBJ2-5; maybe TRBD1 (5 bases). Germline CDR1 is SGHNT and CDR2 is YYREEE (reference sequence). Trimming pared 4 bases from V and 2 bases from J, leaving 15 bases between. The CDR3 is 15 residues long. The CDR3, as DNA: TGTGCCAGCAGCAAAGGGGCGACCCCACAAGAGACCCAGTACTTC. Its translation is CASSKGATPQETQYF.

This clonotype was picked up many times. CDR3 DNA sequence: TGTGCCAGCAGTGAAAGTTCCACTGAAGCTTTCTTT. Encoded protein: CASSESSTEAFF. J is TRBJ1-1 and V is TRBV2, with D hard to call. Germline CDR1 reads SNHLY; CDR2 reads FYNNEI. This CDR3 spans 12 amino acids. V lost 2 bases and J 4 bases, leaving 5 bases between the germline ends.

This clonotype was seen ten or more times. The genes are TRBV9 and TRBJ2-1; 7 bases line up with TRBD2. Germline V gene sequence: CDR1 SGDLS, CDR2 YYNGEE. Trimming took 2 bases from V and 12 from J; bases not matched to a gene: 11. The CDR3 covers 14 residues. The CDR3 sequence: CASSVETSTVGQFF. CDR3 nucleotide sequence: TGTGCCAGCAGCGTCGAGACTAGCACGGTCGGGCAGTTCTTC.

Many counts were recorded for this clonotype. This chain uses TRBV7-9 with TRBJ1-2; a possible D gene is TRBD1 (5 bases). CDR1 and CDR2 from the germline V gene are SEHNR and FQNEAQ (reference sequence). The CDR3 spans 15 residues. The germline V and J ends were trimmed by 6 bases and 2 bases, with 16 bases remaining between them. CDR3 residues: CASSYIPPGNYGYTF. The DNA for the CDR3 is TGTGCCAGCAGTTATATCCCCCCAGGGAACTATGGCTACACCTTC.

This clonotype has ten or more counts. The gene calls are TRBV2 and TRBJ2-5; TRBD2 aligns across 7 bases. The CDR3 loop spans 15 amino acids. V lost 2 bases to trimming and J lost 5 bases; unmatched junction nucleotides: 8. CDR1 and CDR2 (germline): SNHLY, FYNNEI. CDR3 sequence reads: CASSELAAGGETQYF. The CDR3 nucleotides are TGTGCCAGCAGTGAACTAGCCGCCGGGGGGGAGACCCAGTACTTC.

This clonotype was recorded at least ten times. V is TRBV11-3 and J is TRBJ2-5; possibly TRBD1 for D (5 bases). The ends were cut back, 4 bases at V and 7 bases at J, with 7 bases in the middle. The length of the CDR3 is 11 residues. CDR1 SGHNT and CDR2 YENEEA come from the germline V gene. In nucleotides, the CDR3 is TGTGCCAGCAGCTCAGGGTTGACCCAGTACTTC. Translating it yields CASSSGLTQYF.

There are many counts of this clonotype. J is TRBJ2-1 and V is TRBV10-3; 8 positions match TRBD2. This CDR3 region has 15 residues. J gave up 6 bases and V 3 bases, and 7 bases lay outside the gene matches. Germline loops: CDR1 ENHRY, CDR2 SYGVKD. The CDR3 is CAISEAGEASNEQFF. The CDR3 nucleotides read TGTGCCATCAGTGAAGCGGGAGAGGCTAGCAATGAGCAGTTCTTC.

This clonotype was counted between two and nine times. The rearrangement joins TRBV7-8 to TRBJ1-3; 8 bases map to TRBD1. CDR3 size: 16 residues. Germline-derived CDR1 and CDR2 are SGHVS and FQNEAQ. V shed 3 bases, J shed 0 bases, and the junction held 4 bases outside the gene matches. The CDR3, as DNA: TGTGCCAGCAGCTTCCGGACAGGGAGCTCTGGAAACACCATATATTTT. It is translated as CASSFRTGSSGNTIYF.

This clonotype has ten or more counts. The rearrangement links TRBV20-1 to TRBJ2-7; D assignment may be TRBD1 or TRBD2 (5 bases each). V lost 6 bases to trimming and J lost 1 base, with 13 bases between them. The germline gives CDR1 DFQATT, CDR2 SNEGSKA (reference sequence). This CDR3 spans 13 amino acids. For the CDR3, the DNA is TGCAGTGCCTCTCGGGACCAATCCTACGAGCAGTACGTC. Protein product: CSASRDQSYEQYV.

This clonotype was found many times. V and J are TRBV5-5 and TRBJ1-3; perhaps TRBD1 as D (5 bases). This CDR3 comprises 14 residues. Germline V gene data show CDR1 as SGHKS and CDR2 as YYEKEE (reference sequence). V was trimmed by 0 bases and J by 7 bases, leaving 11 bases between them. As DNA, the CDR3 is TGTGCCAGCAGCTTGGATGGGACGGTTAACACCATATATTTT. Amino acid sequence: CASSLDGTVNTIYF.

This clonotype was counted ten times or more. The chain combines TRBV11-2 with TRBJ1-6; D is possibly TRBD1 (6 bases). CDR3 size: 14 residues. The germline gives CDR1 SGHAT, CDR2 FQNNGV. V was trimmed by 5 bases and J by 8 bases, leaving 13 bases between them. The CDR3 bases are TGTGCCAGCAGCCTCGGGGGCGGCGATTCACCCCTCCACTTT. Amino acids: CASSLGGGDSPLHF.